These 28 T cell receptor beta chains originate from one sample sequenced in a study of sequential checkpoint blockade in melanoma. Treatment in this sample: randomized to nivolumab then ipilimumab (arm A) or the reverse (arm B). Sequencing was performed with immunoSEQ multiplex PCR; in TCRdb, only in-frame clones are kept and a portion is missing. Here the sample spans 15,000 to 20,000 clones, approximately 72% being singletons. The sequencing here drew on CD8+ T cells sorted from blood (inferred from file names), taken from a patient given nivolumab and ipilimumab in sequence. The receptors derive from a human donor with melanoma.

This chain joins TRBV6-6 and TRBJ2-5, with D uncertain. CDR1 MNHNY and CDR2 SVGAGI come from the germline V gene (reference sequence). Trimming stripped 4 bases from V and 4 bases from J, with 16 bases between. The CDR3 consists of 15 residues. This CDR3 is CASSSYSGRIETQYF. In DNA form, the CDR3 reads TGTGCCAGCAGTTCGTATTCAGGAAGGATAGAGACCCAGTACTTC.

The CDR3 DNA follows: TGTGCCAGCAGTGAACAGGGGGTTGTCTACACCTTC. It translates to CASSEQGVVYTF. This sequence joins TRBV25-1 and TRBJ1-2, with TRBD1 identical over 7 bases. The length of the CDR3 is 12 residues. With 2 bases clipped from V and 10 bases from J, the junction kept 4 bases outside the gene matches. Germline CDR1 MGHDK, CDR2 SYGVNS.

This clone appeared a few times. The chain has TRBV11-2 and TRBJ1-2; D unresolved. The CDR3 has 16 residues. Germline CDR1 and CDR2: SGHAT and FQNNGV. V gave up 5 bases and J gave up 0 bases, with 16 bases separating them. In DNA form, the CDR3 reads TGTGCCAGCAGCCCTATTCTCATGAGAGCTAACTATGGCTACACCTTC. As protein: CASSPILMRANYGYTF.

This clone was counted between two and nine times. V gene TRBV19 combines with J gene TRBJ2-7; D gene ambiguous. V dropped 2 bases and J dropped 3 bases, with 8 bases sitting between them. CDR3 length equals 13 residues. Germline CDR1 and CDR2: LNHDA and SQIVND (reference sequence). The CDR3 sequence: CASSITVIYEQYF. The CDR3, as DNA: TGTGCCAGTAGTATAACGGTAATCTACGAGCAGTACTTC.

The chain uses TRBV5-4 and TRBJ2-6; D call uncertain. Trimming removed 2 bases at V and 8 bases at J, with 11 bases between. Germline CDR1 and CDR2: SGHNT and YYREEE (reference sequence). The CDR3 is 14 amino acids. The CDR3 sequence: CASSFKGTTNVLTF. For the CDR3, the DNA is TGTGCCAGCAGCTTCAAAGGAACTACCAACGTCCTGACTTTC.

V gene TRBV6-6 combines with J gene TRBJ1-5, with D maybe TRBD1 (5 bases). The CDR3 runs to 12 residues. Germline lookup yields CDR1 MNHNY and CDR2 SVGAGI (reference sequence). Trimming took off 6 bases at V and 7 bases at J, with 10 bases between the two ends. The CDR3 loop reads CASSQGSQPQHF. CDR3 nucleotide sequence: TGTGCCAGCAGCCAGGGTAGCCAGCCCCAGCATTTT.

The chain couples TRBV5-6 to TRBJ1-2; 9 nucleotides align to TRBD1. The V gene's germline CDR1 is SGHDT and CDR2 YYEEEE. CDR3 length: 14 residues. V gave up 0 bases and J gave up 6 bases; unmatched junction bases: 3. In nucleotides, the CDR3 is TGTGCCAGCAGCTTGGCACAGGGGGCCGATGGCTACACCTTC. Encoded protein: CASSLAQGADGYTF. The full variable domain, its missing parts supplied by reference TRBV5-6 and TRBJ1-2, is DAGVTQSPTHLIKTRGQQVTLRCSPKSGHDTVSWYQQALGQGPQFIFQYYEEEERQRGNFPDRFSGHQFPNYSSELNVNALLLGDSALYLCASSLAQGADGYTFGSGTRLTVV.

This chain connects TRBV27 to TRBJ2-2; TRBD2 matches 10 bases. This CDR3 is built from 16 residues. V shed 3 bases and J 6 bases; nucleotides not matched to a gene: 7. From germline, CDR1 is MNHEY and CDR2 SMNVEV (reference sequence). The CDR3 reads CASSFASGSIAGELFF. The CDR3 nucleotides are TGTGCCAGCAGTTTTGCTAGCGGGAGTATCGCCGGGGAGCTGTTTTTT.

This chain links TRBV21-1 with TRBJ2-7; whether TRBD1, the table's D call, matches the DNA was not checked. TRBV21-1 is labeled a pseudogene. The length of the CDR3 is 16 residues. CDR3 loop: CASSKTVKSLDYEQYF. CDR3 nucleotide sequence: TGTGCCAGCAGCAAAACAGTCAAATCCCTTGACTACGAGCAGTACTTC.

This clone was counted only a few times. The V call is TRBV6-5, the J call TRBJ1-1; a weak D match, TRBD1 (5 bases). Germline V CDR1 and CDR2: MNHEY, SVGAGI. Trimming removed 5 bases from V and 6 bases from J, with 13 bases in between. The CDR3 spans 13 residues. This chain's CDR3 is CASSRGGSAEAFF. The CDR3 DNA sequence: TGTGCCAGCAGTCGTGGGGGGAGCGCTGAAGCTTTCTTT.

V usage is TRBV11-2 and J usage is TRBJ1-1; unclear D gene. V shed 3 bases and J shed 0 bases, with 5 bases lying between them. CDR3 length: 13 amino acids. Germline V gene data show CDR1 as SGHAT and CDR2 as FQNNGV. CDR3 sequence: CASSFGLNTEAFF. CDR3 nucleotide sequence: TGTGCCAGCAGCTTCGGTTTGAACACTGAAGCTTTCTTT.

The chain combines TRBV19 with TRBJ1-2; D not resolved. The CDR3 extends over 13 amino acids. Trimming left V 6 bases short and J 3 bases short, with 11 bases between. The germline gives CDR1 LNHDA, CDR2 SQIVND (reference sequence). The CDR3 DNA sequence: TGTGCCAGTAGCCTACAGAGGGACTATGGCTACACCTTC. It specifies CASSLQRDYGYTF.

The chain carries TRBV9 and TRBJ1-1, with 8 bases that match TRBD1. V was clipped by 0 bases and J by 1 base; unmatched bases: 2. CDR3 length: 15 residues. Germline-derived CDR1 and CDR2 are SGDLS and YYNGEE. CDR3 loop: CASSVAQGENTEAFF. CDR3 sequence (DNA): TGTGCCAGCAGCGTAGCACAGGGGGAGAACACTGAAGCTTTCTTT.

The chain employs TRBV11-2 and TRBJ1-1, with 9 nucleotides matching TRBD1. CDR1 is SGHAT, CDR2 FQNNGV, per germline. V lost 4 bases, J lost 0 bases, and 3 bases stayed unmatched. The CDR3 sequence is 15 residues long. CDR3: CASSWDRDLNTEAFF. CDR3 sequence (DNA): TGTGCCAGCAGCTGGGACAGGGACTTGAACACTGAAGCTTTCTTT.

The chain recombines TRBV7-9 with TRBJ1-1; 9 nucleotides line up with TRBD1. CDR1 SEHNR and CDR2 FQNEAQ come from the germline V gene (reference sequence). The CDR3 loop spans 16 amino acids. V lost 1 base, J lost 4 bases, and 7 bases stayed unmatched. The CDR3 sequence: CASSLVGTGRGTEAFF. CDR3 bases: TGTGCCAGCAGCTTAGTTGGGACAGGGAGGGGCACTGAAGCTTTCTTT.

This clone has just one count. The chain couples TRBV5-4 to TRBJ1-2; D perhaps matches TRBD1 (6 bases). Germline CDR1 SGHNT, CDR2 YYREEE (reference sequence). This CDR3 region has 15 residues. V was pared by 4 bases and J by 4 bases, with 17 bases between. The CDR3 DNA reads as TGTGCCAGCAGCCTACGGACAGAGCGACCCTATGGCTACACCTTC. It translates to CASSLRTERPYGYTF.

The CDR3 bases are TGTGCCAGCCGCCGGGACAGCGACTACGAGCAGTACTTC. Protein product: CASRRDSDYEQYF. This chain connects TRBV6-6 to TRBJ2-7; TRBD1 matches 7 bases. This CDR3 contains 13 residues. Germline V gene sequence: CDR1 MNHNY, CDR2 SVGAGI (reference sequence). V was clipped by 8 bases and J by 3 bases; unmatched bases: 7.

The rearrangement links TRBV19 to TRBJ2-7; a possible D gene is TRBD2 (6 bases). This CDR3 is built from 15 residues. The germline CDR1 and CDR2 sequences are LNHDA and SQIVND (reference sequence). V was clipped by 2 bases and J by 1 base, with 12 bases between them. CDR3: CASSISWRGSYEQYF. The CDR3 coding sequence is TGTGCCAGTAGTATAAGTTGGCGGGGTTCCTACGAGCAGTACTTC.

Regarding this clone: The identical CDR3 is also encoded by other nucleotide sequences in the sample. The chain combines TRBV7-9 with TRBJ1-2; D is unclear. Germline lookup yields CDR1 SEHNR and CDR2 FQNEAQ (reference sequence). The CDR3 has 11 amino acids. The V and J ends lost 5 bases and 3 bases respectively, with 4 bases between them. The CDR3 DNA is TGTGCCAGCAGCCGGGACTATGGCTACACCTTC. The encoded protein is CASSRDYGYTF.

The V call is TRBV7-8, the J call TRBJ1-2; 11 nucleotides agree with TRBD1. The V and J ends lost 5 bases and 6 bases, in that order; junction bases with no gene match: 14. Germline V CDR1 and CDR2: SGHVS, FQNEAQ. CDR3 length: 17 amino acids. The CDR3 region is CASSLRTGGASPHGYTF. The CDR3 bases are TGTGCCAGCAGCCTTCGGACAGGGGGCGCGAGTCCCCATGGCTACACCTTC.

This chain connects TRBV5-1 to TRBJ2-7, with D hard to call. V lost 1 base and J lost 2, with 7 bases in between. The germline V gene has CDR1 SGHRS and CDR2 YFSETQ. The CDR3 runs 13 residues. The CDR3 reads CASSLSSTYEQYF. The CDR3 DNA follows: TGCGCCAGCAGCTTGTCTAGTACCTACGAGCAGTACTTC.

The chain links TRBV11-2 to TRBJ2-1, with TRBD2 matching 8 bases. The CDR3 is 16 amino acids. With 4 bases clipped from V and 5 bases from J, the junction kept 10 bases outside the gene matches. The germline V gene encodes CDR1 SGHAT and CDR2 FQNNGV. The CDR3 reads CASSSGPRLANNEQFF. In nucleotides, the CDR3 is TGTGCCAGCAGCTCGGGCCCGAGACTAGCGAACAATGAGCAGTTCTTC. Full variable domain (outside the CDR3, taken from reference TRBV11-2 and TRBJ2-1): EAGVAQSPRYKIIEKRQSVAFWCNPISGHATLYWYQQILGQGPKLLIQFQNNGVVDDSQLPKDRFSAERLKGVDSTLKIQPAKLEDSAVYLCASSSGPRLANNEQFFGPGTRLTVL.

This clone has more than one count but fewer than ten. V and J are TRBV2 and TRBJ1-2; D gene unclear. Per the germline V gene, CDR1 is SNHLY and CDR2 is FYNNEI. V shed 7 bases and J shed 3 bases, with 18 bases lying between them. The CDR3 contains 15 residues. The CDR3 DNA follows: TGTGCCAGCAACGATCCGAGGGAGTCGGACTATGGCTACACCTTC. Its protein is CASNDPRESDYGYTF.

This clone is a singleton in its sample. The chain couples TRBV5-1 to TRBJ1-1; D is possibly TRBD1 (5 bases). The CDR3 consists of 19 residues. The V end was cut by 4 bases, the J end by 3 bases, with 28 bases between. Germline assignment: CDR1 SGHRS and CDR2 YFSETQ. This CDR3 reads CASSPMGFRGENRHTEAFF. The DNA for the CDR3 is TGCGCCAGCAGCCCTATGGGGTTTCGGGGGGAGAATAGGCACACTGAAGCTTTCTTT.

The V and J genes are TRBV30 and TRBJ1-1; D is unclear. Trimming left V 2 bases short and J 5 bases short, with 12 bases between. Germline CDR1 and CDR2: GTSNPN and SVGIG (reference sequence). The CDR3 totals 13 residues. The CDR3 is CAWSTALRTEAFF. The CDR3 nucleotides read TGTGCCTGGAGTACTGCGCTCAGGACTGAAGCTTTCTTT.

On this clone itself: One end of the junction is discordant with germline, which a read error may explain. V gene TRBV7-7 combines with J gene TRBJ2-1, with TRBD2 identical over 7 bases. Germline CDR1 is SSHAT and CDR2 is FNYEAQ (reference sequence). The CDR3 consists of 15 residues. CDR3 amino acids: CASSFGLGVDNEQFF. In nucleotides, the CDR3 is TGTGCTAGCAGCTTTGGACTAGGGGTTGACAATGAGCAGTTCTTC. The variable domain in full, with the rest retrieved from reference TRBV7-7 and TRBJ2-1, is GAGVSQSPRYKVTKRGQDVTLRCDPISSHATLYWYQQALGQGPEFLTYFNYEAQPDKSGLPSDRFSAERPEGSISTLTIQRTEQRDSAMYRCASSFGLGVDNEQFFGPGTRLTVL.

The table lists this clone with a count of one. The gene calls are TRBV29-1 and TRBJ1-2; 9 bases agree with TRBD1. The germline gives CDR1 SQVTM, CDR2 ANQGSEA. V trimming: 5 bases; J trimming: 7 bases; junction bases outside the gene matches: 8. The CDR3 covers 13 residues. The chain's CDR3 is CSVWGQGALGYTF. The DNA for the CDR3 is TGCAGCGTTTGGGGACAGGGCGCCCTTGGCTACACCTTC.

The chain couples TRBV11-3 to TRBJ2-1; 14 nucleotides align to TRBD2. Per germline, CDR1 SGHNT and CDR2 YENEEA. After removal of 5 bases from V and 8 bases from J, the junction contained 5 bases not matched to a gene. The CDR3 consists of 15 residues. CDR3 residues: CASSLTSGRAHEQFF. CDR3 DNA: TGTGCCAGCAGCCTGACTAGCGGGAGGGCCCATGAGCAGTTCTTC.